The 13 T cell receptor beta chains in this list originate from one sample, sequenced in a study of shared clonotypes between healthy human individuals (dated by TCRdb to 2020 to 2022). Libraries were prepared through the immunoSEQ multiplex PCR assay. As stored in TCRdb, this immuneACCESS dataset retains in-frame rearrangements with V and J assigned. A fraction of the clones does not appear; measured against another copy, unresolved V genes explain less than half of the discrepancy, and the remainder lacks a known reason. In all, the sample holds over a million clones, and 95% to 99% of those were seen once. The ten largest clones capture about 0.4% of the sample. Sequencing used naive CD4+ T cells sorted from blood. According to the study, the label for this sample's cell subset or site signals: CD45RA+ positively selected. Receptors were obtained from a man aged 25-40 years in good health.

The chain has TRBV27 and TRBJ2-1; D is unclear. Trimming removed 5 bases at V and 2 bases at J, with 13 bases between. Germline lookup yields CDR1 MNHEY and CDR2 SMNVEV (reference sequence). This CDR3 contains 15 residues. The CDR3 sequence is CASSPIVGTYNEQFF. The DNA of the CDR3 is TGTGCCAGCAGTCCCATCGTGGGGACCTACAATGAGCAGTTCTTC.

The gene calls are TRBV9 and TRBJ2-3; D gene ambiguous. CDR3 size: 13 residues. Per germline, CDR1 SGDLS and CDR2 YYNGEE. V dropped 7 bases and J dropped 4 bases, with 13 bases sitting between them. CDR3 DNA: TGTGCCAGCGACGCGACCGAGTCAGATACGCAGTATTTT. This translates into CASDATESDTQYF. Filled out from reference TRBV9 and TRBJ2-3, the complete variable domain reads DSGVTQTPKHLITATGQRVTLRCSPRSGDLSVYWYQQSLDQGLQFLIQYYNGEERAKGNILERFSAQQFPDLHSELNLSSLELGDSALYFCASDATESDTQYFGPGTRLTVL.

This chain links TRBV2 with TRBJ2-7; 11 bases line up with TRBD2. Germline trimming cut 3 bases from V and 2 bases from J; bases unmatched to any gene: 0. Per the germline V gene, CDR1 is SNHLY and CDR2 is FYNNEI. This CDR3 is built from 14 residues. DNA for the CDR3: TGTGCCAGCAGTGAGGGACTAGCGGCCTACGAGCAGTACTTC. Its protein is CASSEGLAAYEQYF.

This rearrangement joins TRBV11-3 to TRBJ2-1, with a tentative D call TRBD2 (6 bases). The CDR3 extends over 16 amino acids. Trimming left V 5 bases short and J 4 bases short, with 18 bases between. CDR1 and CDR2 (germline): SGHNT, YENEEA. The CDR3 DNA is TGTGCCAGCAGCGCCGAGGCGGGACGCAATTACAATGAGCAGTTCTTC. Encoded protein: CASSAEAGRNYNEQFF. Looking up the rest from reference TRBV11-3 and TRBJ2-1 gives the full variable domain: EAGVVQSPRYKIIEKKQPVAFWCNPISGHNTLYWYLQNLGQGPELLIRYENEEAVDDSQLPKDRFSAERLKGVDSTLKIQPAELGDSAVYLCASSAEAGRNYNEQFFGPGTRLTVL.

In its sample, this clone was seen once. The rearrangement joins TRBV27 to TRBJ2-1, with D possibly matching TRBD1 (6 bases). The ends were cut back, 7 bases at V and 7 bases at J, with 20 bases in the middle. CDR1 MNHEY and CDR2 SMNVEV come from the germline V gene (reference sequence). The CDR3 length is 15 residues. Written as DNA, the CDR3 is TGTGCCAGCACCAACGAACAGGGCTGGGGGAATGAGCAGTTCTTC. This gives the protein CASTNEQGWGNEQFF.

V usage is TRBV29-1 and J usage is TRBJ2-1; tentative D call: TRBD2 (6 bases). Germline lookup yields CDR1 SQVTM and CDR2 ANQGSEA. V lost 7 bases, J lost 8 bases, and 15 bases lay in between. The CDR3 is made up of 12 amino acids. CDR3 nucleotide sequence: TGCAGCGGGAACGAGGAGCGGGATGAGCAGTTCTTC. Translated, it gives CSGNEERDEQFF.

On this clone: Other DNA sequences within the sample encode an identical CDR3. The rearrangement joins TRBV2 to TRBJ2-7, with D perhaps matching TRBD1 (5 bases). Trimming removed 4 bases from V and 3 bases from J, with 7 bases in between. The CDR3 is made up of 12 amino acids. Per the germline V gene, CDR1 is SNHLY and CDR2 is FYNNEI. The CDR3: CASSAQGYEQYF. CDR3 bases: TGTGCCAGCAGTGCGCAGGGCTACGAGCAGTACTTC.

This chain links TRBV11-2 with TRBJ2-5; D tentatively reads TRBD1 or TRBD2 (6 bases each). CDR1 and CDR2 from the germline V gene are SGHAT and FQNNGV. The CDR3 length is 16 residues. V was shortened by 6 bases and J by 3 bases, with 20 bases between the two germline ends. CDR3 sequence (DNA): TGTGCCAGCAGTCGAGGTCGGGGGCGGGGAAAAGAGACCCAGTACTTC. It yields the protein CASSRGRGRGKETQYF.

This clone has a single count. The identical CDR3 is also encoded by other nucleotide sequences in the sample. This chain's CDR3 is CASSLGSSSYNEQFF. The CDR3 nucleotides read TGCGCCAGCAGCCTGGGCTCGAGCTCCTACAATGAGCAGTTCTTC. The chain recombines TRBV5-1 with TRBJ2-1; no reliable D call. This CDR3 has 15 residues. Trimming stripped 4 bases from V and 0 bases from J, with 11 bases between. Per germline, CDR1 SGHRS and CDR2 YFSETQ.

The chain carries TRBV27 and TRBJ1-5, with TRBD1 identical over 9 bases. The CDR3 length is 15 residues. Germline V lookup: CDR1 MNHEY, CDR2 SMNVEV (reference sequence). V dropped 10 bases and J dropped 1; count of bases not matched to a gene: 8. The CDR3 nucleotides read TGTGCCACCCTGGGACAGGGATTAAGCAATCAGCCCCAGCATTTT. Protein: CATLGQGLSNQPQHF.

CDR3 amino acids: CASSQGYTYEQYF. CDR3 sequence (DNA): TGTGCCAGCTCACAGGGTTACACCTACGAGCAGTACTTC. This chain connects TRBV18 to TRBJ2-7; D not certain. Germline CDR1 KGHSH, CDR2 LQKENI. CDR3 size: 13 residues. V was cut by 4 bases and J by 2 bases, with 9 bases left in between.

With respect to this clone: The same CDR3 arises from other DNA sequences in this sample as well. This chain joins TRBV2 and TRBJ2-1, with TRBD2 identical over 8 bases. Trimming removed 3 bases from V and 4 bases from J; junction bases left unmatched: 5. The CDR3 totals 15 residues. Germline V CDR1 and CDR2: SNHLY, FYNNEI. The chain's CDR3 is CASSENGRDYNEQFF. In DNA form, the CDR3 reads TGTGCCAGCAGTGAGAACGGGAGGGATTACAATGAGCAGTTCTTC.

The chain links TRBV9 to TRBJ2-3, with D uncertain. Germline CDR1 is SGDLS and CDR2 is YYNGEE. V was shortened by 3 bases and J by 4 bases, with 3 bases between the two germline ends. CDR3 size: 11 residues. CDR3 amino acids: CASSAADTQYF. The CDR3 nucleotides read TGTGCCAGCAGCGCAGCAGATACGCAGTATTTT. Using reference TRBV9 and TRBJ2-3 for the parts outside the CDR3, the full variable domain is DSGVTQTPKHLITATGQRVTLRCSPRSGDLSVYWYQQSLDQGLQFLIQYYNGEERAKGNILERFSAQQFPDLHSELNLSSLELGDSALYFCASSAADTQYFGPGTRLTVL.